These 13 T cell receptor beta chains share one sample of origin, sequenced in a study of T-cell memory formation after mild COVID-19. TCRdb reanalysed the 5' RACE reads using MiXCR and keeps one entry per CDR3 protein. The profile shows 500,000 to 600,000 distinct CDR3 sequences, more than 15% of them singletons. The specimen sequenced was PBMCs or a T cell subset sorted from them (not recorded which). The receptors derive from an adult woman who had mild COVID-19 (a few samples of this study predate the infection). Cell type and time point are not known.

This clonotype showed up just a few times. This chain links TRBV5-4 with TRBJ2-1; 12 bases agree with TRBD2. J gave up 8 bases and V 2 bases, and 11 bases lay outside the gene matches. This CDR3 contains 17 residues. CDR1 and CDR2 (germline): SGHNT, YYREEE (reference sequence). This CDR3 reads CASSFTSGRRGVDEQFF. Here the CDR3 DNA reads TGTGCCAGCAGCTTCACTAGCGGGAGGCGGGGGGTAGATGAGCAGTTCTTC.

This rearrangement joins TRBV7-2 to TRBJ2-5; 7 nucleotides match TRBD1. CDR3 length: 14 amino acids. Germline loops: CDR1 SGHTA, CDR2 FQGNSA. Unmatched junction bases numbered 5, after V lost 2 bases and J lost 5 bases. Here the CDR3 reads CASSLLTGRETQYF. CDR3 bases: TGTGCCAGCAGCTTACTGACAGGGCGGGAGACCCAGTACTTC. The complete variable domain, with remaining parts taken from reference TRBV7-2 and TRBJ2-5, reads GAGVSQSPSNKVTEKGKDVELRCDPISGHTALYWYRQSLGQGLEFLIYFQGNSAPDKSGLPSDRFSAERTGGSVSTLTIQRTQQEDSAVYLCASSLLTGRETQYFGPGTRLLVL.

This clonotype was recorded once. J is TRBJ2-3 and V is TRBV7-9, with 14 bases identical to TRBD2. The CDR3 covers 21 residues. V was clipped by 7 bases and J by 0 bases; unmatched bases: 18. Germline CDR1 is SEHNR and CDR2 is FQNEAQ (reference sequence). The CDR3 loop reads CASIPFPGTSGRRGSTDTQYF. CDR3 bases: TGTGCCAGCATCCCCTTTCCCGGGACTAGCGGGAGAAGAGGTAGCACAGATACGCAGTATTTT.

The chain carries TRBV7-9 and TRBJ2-3, with D unresolved. This CDR3 contains 14 residues. The germline CDR1 and CDR2 sequences are SEHNR and FQNEAQ (reference sequence). Trimming cost V 0 bases and J 2 bases, with 6 bases left between them. CDR3 residues: CASSLAHPTDTQYF. For the CDR3, the DNA is TGTGCCAGCAGCTTAGCACACCCCACAGATACGCAGTATTTT.

This clonotype was found a few times. The rearrangement uses TRBV5-1 and TRBJ2-7, with TRBD1 matching over 10 bases. The V and J ends lost 0 bases and 2 bases, in that order; junction bases with no gene match: 5. CDR1 is SGHRS, CDR2 YFSETQ, per germline. The CDR3 consists of 16 residues. The DNA of the CDR3 is TGCGCCAGCAGCTTGGCCAAGGGACAGGGGCCCTACGAGCAGTACTTC. It codes for CASSLAKGQGPYEQYF.

This clonotype has a count of ten or more. The gene calls are TRBV29-1 and TRBJ2-3; a weak D match, TRBD2 (5 bases). CDR1 is SQVTM and CDR2 is ANQGSEA in the germline V gene. The V end was cut by 7 bases, the J end by 1 base, with 12 bases between. The CDR3 sequence is 13 residues long. CDR3 in DNA: TGCAGCGCCCGAGTCGGGGGCACAGATACGCAGTATTTT. It codes for CSARVGGTDTQYF.

In this sample, this clonotype turned up a few times. The J gene is TRBJ2-2, the V gene TRBV29-1; D gene ambiguous. This CDR3 contains 12 residues. CDR1 is SQVTM, CDR2 ANQGSEA, per germline. The V and J ends lost 5 bases and 6 bases respectively, with 10 bases between them. In nucleotides, the CDR3 is TGCAGCGTTCGACCCCTTGCCGGGGAGCTGTTTTTT. It translates to CSVRPLAGELFF.

This clonotype occurred many times. The rearrangement uses TRBV20-1 and TRBJ1-2, with D uncertain. V shed 3 bases and J shed 2 bases, with 4 bases lying between them. There are 11 residues in the CDR3. Germline V gives CDR1 DFQATT, CDR2 SNEGSKA (reference sequence). CDR3 DNA: TGCAGTGCTAGCGAGAACTATGGCTACACCTTC. This sequence encodes CSASENYGYTF.

The V call is TRBV4-1, the J call TRBJ2-1, with D perhaps matching TRBD1 or TRBD2 (7 bases each). V lost 7 bases and J 9 bases, leaving 28 bases between the germline ends. Germline loops: CDR1 MGHRA, CDR2 YSYEKL. CDR3 length equals 17 residues. The CDR3 coding sequence is TGCGCCAGCATTCCAGGGGGGCGGGGGTTAAATATGGGTGAGCAGTTCTTC. As protein: CASIPGGRGLNMGEQFF.

This clonotype was seen a handful of times. One junction end does not reproduce the germline sequence, and a read error may be involved. The chain carries TRBV12-3 or TRBV12-4 and TRBJ2-1; 9 nucleotides match TRBD2. CDR3 size: 12 residues. In nucleotides, the CDR3 is TGTGCCAGCAGCTCAGGACTAGCGAGTCATGTCTTC. Translation: CASSSGLASHVF.

The J gene is TRBJ2-1, the V gene TRBV24-1, with D perhaps matching TRBD1 (6 bases). Germline CDR1 reads KGHDR; CDR2 reads SFDVKD. The ends were cut back, 9 bases at V and 4 bases at J, with 12 bases in the middle. There are 13 residues in the CDR3. Here the CDR3 reads CATRSGQYNEQFF. The CDR3 region has the DNA TGTGCCACCCGTTCCGGACAGTACAATGAGCAGTTCTTC.

This clonotype was seen a few times. The chain combines TRBV6-5 with TRBJ2-1, with TRBD1 matching 10 bases. After removal of 6 bases from V and 6 bases from J, the junction contained 8 bases not matched to a gene. The CDR3 extends over 15 amino acids. Per germline, CDR1 MNHEY and CDR2 SVGAGI. The CDR3 here is CASSKLGQGSNEQFF. In DNA, the CDR3 is TGTGCCAGCAGCAAACTGGGACAGGGGTCCAATGAGCAGTTCTTC.

This clonotype was observed many times. The CDR3 DNA reads as TGTGCCAGCAGTTTAAGGCGGGAAAACACCGGGGAGCTGTTTTTT. Translation gives CASSLRRENTGELFF. The chain is built from TRBV12-3 or TRBV12-4 and TRBJ2-2; perhaps TRBD2 as D (6 bases). V was clipped by 2 bases and J by 2 bases, with 9 bases between them. The CDR3 has 15 residues.